The rows below give T cell receptor beta chains drawn from one sample of a study of blood T cell repertoires in COVID-19. This table comes from immunoSEQ multiplex PCR, and its TCRdb copy is limited to in-frame clones, with some not included. The repertoire consists of around 400,000 clones, with more than 70% occurring once and the leading ten covering under 3%. The sample consisted of peripheral blood. The receptors stem from a woman aged 55-69 years with COVID-19, enrolled during active disease. Each CDR3 is given with its conserved first and last residue. A D gene is named only where the DNA matches it firmly. Size is stated for part of the rows, as once, few or many counts, or as a class when the clone is expanded.

j_call clone_size v_call d_call cdr3_aa cdr3_nt
TRBJ1-1 NA TRBV5-1 TRBD1 CASRRQGNTEAFF TGCGCCAGCAGGCGACAGGGAAACACTGAAGCTTTCTTT
TRBJ2-1 few TRBV6-5 TRBD1 CASSPTGANEQFF TGTGCCAGCAGTCCTACAGGGGCCAATGAGCAGTTCTTC
TRBJ2-5 NA TRBV12-3/TRBV12-4 NA CASSFRTQETQYF TGTGCCAGCAGTTTTCGGACACAAGAGACCCAGTACTTC
TRBJ1-2 NA TRBV18 NA CASSPIMGAGGYGYTF TGTGCCAGCTCACCCATTATGGGGGCAGGCGGCTATGGCTACACCTTC
TRBJ2-2 NA TRBV2 NA CASRGSVAGELFF TGTGCCAGCCGGGGGTCGGTTGCCGGGGAGCTGTTTTTT
TRBJ1-4 NA TRBV28 NA CASRGGGGFEKLFF TGTGCAAGCAGGGGTGGGGGAGGCTTTGAAAAACTGTTTTTT
TRBJ2-7 NA TRBV7-2 TRBD2 CASSLQRGGPGEQYF TGTGCCAGCAGCTTACAGCGGGGGGGCCCGGGAGAGCAGTACTTC
TRBJ1-4 NA TRBV11-2 NA CASSSPQALFF TGTGCCAGCAGCTCCCCGCAGGCTCTGTTTTTT
TRBJ2-7 NA TRBV3-1/TRBV3-2 TRBD1 CASSQVGSQGAYVF TGTGCCAGCAGCCAAGTCGGGTCACAGGGGGCCTATGTCTTC
TRBJ1-5 NA TRBV6-5 NA CASSPRRSFNQPQHF TGTGCCAGCAGCCCGCGGAGGAGTTTCAATCAGCCCCAGCATTTT
TRBJ1-2 few TRBV6-5 TRBD1 CASSKPGQANYGYTF TGTGCCAGCAGTAAACCGGGACAGGCTAACTATGGCTACACCTTC
TRBJ1-4 once TRBV9 NA CASSVGAGRGEKLFF TGTGCCAGCAGCGTAGGGGCGGGGCGCGGGGAAAAACTGTTTTTT
TRBJ1-1 NA TRBV5-6 NA CASSFRDRGDTEAFF TGTGCCAGCAGCTTCCGGGACCGGGGGGACACTGAAGCTTTCTTT
TRBJ2-3 NA TRBV5-1 TRBD2 CASSLDGGASDTQYF TGCGCCAGCAGCTTGGACGGGGGGGCTTCAGATACGCAGTATTTT
TRBJ1-1 NA TRBV27 NA CASSLGPGMNTEAFF TGTGCCAGCAGTTTAGGCCCGGGAATGAACACTGAAGCTTTCTTT
TRBJ1-1 NA TRBV14 TRBD1 CASSQWTGMNTEAFF TGTGCCAGCAGCCAATGGACAGGGATGAACACTGAAGCTTTCTTT
TRBJ2-2 NA TRBV6-5 TRBD1 CASSYWGQPNTGELFF TGTGCCAGCAGTTACTGGGGACAGCCCAACACCGGGGAGCTGTTTTTT
TRBJ2-5 once TRBV19 NA CASRSYAGEETQYF TGTGCCAGTAGGTCATATGCAGGGGAAGAGACCCAGTACTTC
TRBJ2-5 NA TRBV7-2 TRBD1 CASSRRGQGEGTQYF TGTGCCAGCAGCCGCCGGGGACAGGGAGAAGGGACCCAGTACTTC
TRBJ1-4 NA TRBV5-1 TRBD1 CASSPWGQGYNEKLFF TGCGCCAGCAGCCCATGGGGACAGGGCTATAATGAAAAACTGTTTTTT
TRBJ2-2 once TRBV4-2 TRBD1 CASRLDRGGTGELFF TGTGCCAGCAGACTGGACAGGGGGGGCACCGGGGAGCTGTTTTTT
TRBJ1-2 NA TRBV28 NA CASSPISPGGSDYGYTF TGTGCCAGCAGTCCAATATCCCCCGGGGGGAGCGACTATGGCTACACCTTC
TRBJ2-7 NA TRBV5-1 TRBD2 CASSGGTSGDSYEQYF TGCGCCAGCAGCGGCGGGACTAGCGGGGACTCCTACGAGCAGTACTTC
TRBJ1-1 NA TRBV5-8 TRBD1 CASSSRTGWGNTEAFF TGTGCCAGCAGCTCCCGGACAGGGTGGGGGAACACTGAAGCTTTCTTT
TRBJ1-2 NA TRBV5-5 NA CASSLARVEGGYTF TGTGCCAGCAGCTTGGCGAGGGTCGAGGGAGGCTACACCTTC
TRBJ2-3 NA TRBV19 TRBD2 CASLAGGDTDTQYF TGTGCCAGTCTAGCGGGGGGGGACACAGATACGCAGTATTTT
TRBJ2-7 NA TRBV28 NA CASSYFYEQYF TGTGCCAGCAGCTACTTCTACGAGCAGTACTTC
TRBJ2-1 once TRBV20-1 TRBD2 CSASASGGANEQFF TGCAGTGCTAGTGCGAGCGGGGGGGCAAATGAGCAGTTCTTC
TRBJ2-2 NA TRBV7-9 NA CASSLGYVARELFF TGTGCCAGCAGCTTAGGTTATGTGGCCAGGGAGCTGTTTTTT
TRBJ1-2 NA TRBV19 NA CASSTPDTGDYGYTF TGTGCCAGTAGTACCCCCGATACGGGGGACTATGGCTACACCTTC
TRBJ2-7 NA TRBV28 TRBD2 CASSSSGGSSYEQYF TGTGCCAGCAGTTCAAGCGGGGGGTCTTCCTACGAGCAGTACTTC
TRBJ1-2 NA TRBV19 TRBD1 CASRDRVSYGYTF TGTGCCAGCCGGGACAGGGTATCCTATGGCTACACCTTC
TRBJ2-3 NA TRBV19 TRBD2 CASSLLSSGLSTDTQYF TGTGCCAGTAGCCTCTTATCGTCGGGACTAAGCACAGATACGCAGTATTTT
TRBJ1-1 NA TRBV12-3/TRBV12-4 NA CASSFRENTEAFF TGTGCCAGCAGTTTCCGGGAGAACACTGAAGCTTTCTTT
TRBJ1-2 NA TRBV27 TRBD1 CASRGQGSYYGYTF TGTGCCAGCAGGGGACAGGGGTCCTACTATGGCTACACCTTC
TRBJ2-7 NA TRBV9 TRBD1 CASSVAWGTDVYEQYF TGTGCCAGCAGCGTAGCTTGGGGGACAGACGTCTACGAGCAGTACTTC
TRBJ2-1 once TRBV7-8 NA CASSLDPVGSGNEQFF TGTGCCAGCAGCTTAGACCCCGTGGGGTCGGGAAATGAGCAGTTCTTC
TRBJ2-1 NA TRBV11-3 NA CASSLGSEQFF TGTGCCAGCAGCTTAGGGAGCGAGCAGTTCTTC
TRBJ1-5 few TRBV6-5 TRBD1 CASRTDREGQPQHF TGTGCCAGCAGAACCGACAGGGAAGGTCAGCCCCAGCATTTT
TRBJ2-7 NA TRBV2 TRBD1 CASRPFTGTGLGEQYF TGTGCCAGCAGGCCTTTTACCGGGACAGGGTTGGGGGAGCAGTACTTC
TRBJ1-2 NA TRBV12-3/TRBV12-4 TRBD1 CASSPGQAYTF TGTGCCAGCAGTCCGGGACAGGCATACACCTTC
TRBJ1-1 NA TRBV6-5 TRBD1 CASSLTYRGEAFF TGTGCCAGCAGTCTTACTTACAGGGGTGAAGCTTTCTTT
TRBJ1-5 NA TRBV19 NA CASSMVDGWRQPQHF TGTGCCAGTAGTATGGTCGACGGGTGGAGGCAGCCCCAGCATTTT
TRBJ2-1 NA TRBV9 NA CASSVDSYSYNEQFF TGTGCCAGCAGCGTCGACAGTTACTCCTACAATGAGCAGTTCTTC
TRBJ2-1 NA TRBV5-4 TRBD1 CASSRGQGSYNEQFF TGTGCCAGCAGTCGTGGACAGGGTTCCTACAATGAGCAGTTCTTC
TRBJ1-5 NA TRBV7-9 NA CASSLEQGNQPQHF TGTGCCAGCAGCTTAGAACAGGGCAATCAGCCCCAGCATTTT
TRBJ1-2 NA TRBV6-5 TRBD1 CASKIRTGQNYGYTF TGTGCCAGCAAGATCCGGACAGGACAAAACTATGGCTACACCTTC
TRBJ2-7 NA TRBV27 NA CASKTGPYEQYF TGTGCCAGCAAAACAGGGCCCTACGAGCAGTACTTC
TRBJ1-2 NA TRBV6-5 NA CASSWASNYGYTF TGTGCCAGCAGTTGGGCTTCTAACTATGGCTACACCTTC
TRBJ1-1 NA TRBV5-5 NA CASSLTQGMNTEAFF TGTGCCAGCAGCTTGACACAGGGTATGAACACTGAAGCTTTCTTT
TRBJ1-4 NA TRBV7-2 NA CASSYDGGAEKLFF TGTGCCAGCAGCTATGATGGAGGGGCGGAAAAACTGTTTTTT
TRBJ2-5 NA TRBV7-2 TRBD1 CASSIGTGVRETQYF TGTGCCAGCAGCATCGGGACAGGGGTAAGAGAGACCCAGTACTTC